In this sample, the clone carrying this T cell receptor beta chain turned up a few times. Its antigen is not known. Extraction of PBMCs used around 9.6 ml of fresh peripheral blood. The sample comes from a study of T cells in Graves' hyperthyroidism and ophthalmopathy. General study findings and limits: Ophthalmopathy was identified by the model a median about 6.8 months ahead of onset.

What was amplified from RNA transcripts were TCR beta CDR3 regions. HTBI primers drove first-round RT-PCR of the TCR CDR3. MiXCR, run by TCRdb on the multiplex PCR reads, gives a single entry per CDR3 protein. The top ten hold 3.5% to 4.5% of the sample, which has hundreds of thousands of distinct CDR3 sequences, about 15% seen once. This clonotype was sampled from a woman in her thirties or forties with Graves' ophthalmopathy. Sequences were obtained from blood.

CDR3 loop: CASSMGYGEATNEKLFF. The CDR3 bases are TGTGCCAGTAGTATGGGGTACGGGGAAGCAACTAATGAAAAACTGTTTTTT. V gene TRBV19 combines with J gene TRBJ1-4; the D is unclear. The CDR3 is 17 residues long. Looked up from germline, CDR1 is LNHDA and CDR2 is SQIVND (reference sequence). The ends were cut back, 3 bases at V and 0 bases at J, with 14 bases in the middle.